Below are 10 T cell receptor beta chains sequenced from a single sample in a study of T cell responses to AZD1222 COVID-19 vaccine. Method: immunoSEQ multiplex PCR; TCRdb's copy keeps in-frame clones and lacks some. The table records about 190,000 clones, around 92% of them present only once. The sequencing used peripheral blood, collected on day 0 of AZD1222 vaccination. These receptors all stem from an adult in good health.

V gene TRBV6-6 combines with J gene TRBJ1-3; D is ambiguous. Per the germline V gene, CDR1 is MNHNY and CDR2 is SVGAGI (reference sequence). Trimming took off 7 bases at V and 3 bases at J, with 16 bases between the two ends. This CDR3 is built from 15 residues. The CDR3 here is CASTPDMGLGNTIYF. The CDR3 DNA is TGTGCCAGCACCCCAGATATGGGTCTTGGAAACACCATATATTTT.

The chain has TRBV11-1 and TRBJ2-5; D is uncertain. The germline CDR1 and CDR2 sequences are SGHAT and FQDESV (reference sequence). V gave up 0 bases and J gave up 5 bases, with 13 bases separating them. The CDR3 extends over 15 amino acids. The CDR3 DNA is TGTGCCAGCAGCTTAGCGCGGTCCATGGGGGAGACCCAGTACTTC. Encoded protein: CASSLARSMGETQYF.

The genes are TRBV6-5 and TRBJ2-7, with a tentative D call TRBD2 (5 bases). V lost 5 bases, J lost 3 bases, and 14 bases lay in between. Germline values: CDR1 MNHEY, CDR2 SVGAGI. CDR3 length: 14 residues. CDR3 sequence reads: CASSLWGELYEQYF. The CDR3 nucleotides read TGTGCCAGCAGTCTTTGGGGAGAGCTCTACGAGCAGTACTTC.

The chain carries TRBV25-1 and TRBJ2-2, with TRBD1 as a possible D gene (6 bases). V was clipped by 8 bases and J by 6 bases, with 13 bases between them. Germline loops: CDR1 MGHDK, CDR2 SYGVNS. The length of the CDR3 is 13 residues. The CDR3 loop is CASQPRGPGELFF. The CDR3 DNA reads TGTGCCAGCCAACCCAGGGGCCCCGGGGAGCTGTTTTTT.

This clone was seen a single time. V is TRBV10-2 and J is TRBJ1-1, with D unclear. Germline assignment: CDR1 WSHSY and CDR2 SAAADI. Trimming left V 2 bases short and J 1 base short, with 8 bases between. The CDR3 length is 14 residues. The CDR3 loop reads CASSETHANTEAFF. The DNA for the CDR3 is TGCGCCAGCAGTGAGACTCATGCGAACACTGAAGCTTTCTTT.

This chain uses TRBV11-2 with TRBJ1-1, with D uncertain. V gave up 5 bases and J gave up 7 bases, with 17 bases separating them. Looked up from germline, CDR1 is SGHAT and CDR2 is FQNNGV. The length of the CDR3 is 14 residues. For the CDR3, the DNA is TGTGCCAGCAGCACCCGGACCGCGACGGGTGAAGCTTTCTTT. This sequence encodes CASSTRTATGEAFF. Filled out from reference TRBV11-2 and TRBJ1-1, the complete variable domain reads EAGVAQSPRYKIIEKRQSVAFWCNPISGHATLYWYQQILGQGPKLLIQFQNNGVVDDSQLPKDRFSAERLKGVDSTLKIQPAKLEDSAVYLCASSTRTATGEAFFGQGTRLTVV.

The chain is built from TRBV6-5 and TRBJ1-1; weak D call: TRBD1 (5 bases). V lost 8 bases and J 5 bases, leaving 6 bases between the germline ends. CDR3 length: 10 residues. Germline V gene data show CDR1 as MNHEY and CDR2 as SVGAGI. CDR3 sequence: CASGGTEAFF. In DNA form, the CDR3 reads TGTGCCAGCGGGGGTACTGAAGCTTTCTTT.

The chain couples TRBV9 to TRBJ1-2, with a weak D call TRBD1 (6 bases). CDR3 size: 17 residues. The germline V and J ends were trimmed by 1 base and 8 bases, with 24 bases remaining between them. In germline, CDR1 is SGDLS, CDR2 YYNGEE. DNA of the CDR3: TGTGCCAGCAGCGTATCTCAAGGTTACAGGGAGGCGGGGGGCTACACCTTC. Protein product: CASSVSQGYREAGGYTF.

The chain carries TRBV2 and TRBJ2-7; D is undetermined. The V end was cut by 6 bases, the J end by 2 bases, with 14 bases between. Germline V lookup: CDR1 SNHLY, CDR2 FYNNEI. The CDR3 has 14 amino acids. CDR3 loop: CASRETLVAYEQYF. CDR3 in DNA: TGTGCCAGCAGGGAGACGCTGGTGGCCTACGAGCAGTACTTC.

The gene calls are TRBV10-2 and TRBJ2-7, with 7 positions matching TRBD2. CDR1 and CDR2 (germline): WSHSY, SAAADI. After removal of 0 bases from V and 0 bases from J, the junction contained 2 bases not matched to a gene. The length of the CDR3 is 15 residues. CDR3 region: CASSESGGSSYEQYF. The CDR3 DNA reads TGCGCCAGCAGTGAGTCTGGCGGGAGCTCCTACGAGCAGTACTTC.